This T cell receptor beta chain is from a study of blood T cell repertoires in COVID-19. The protocol was immunoSEQ multiplex PCR, while the TCRdb copy is restricted to in-frame clones and leaves out a portion. The sample has about 130,000 clones; about 90% are singletons. The V end lost 7 bases, the J end lost 10 bases, and 14 bases lay between the germline ends. CDR1 SQVTM and CDR2 ANQGSEA come from the germline V gene. The CDR3 spans 11 residues. Sequences were obtained from peripheral blood. The clonotype comes from a man over 45 with active COVID-19. This sequence joins TRBV29-1 and TRBJ2-1, with D tentatively TRBD2 (6 bases). Here the CDR3 DNA reads TGCAGCGCTGCCCCAGGAGGGGAGCAGTTCTTC. Its translation is CSAAPGGEQFF.